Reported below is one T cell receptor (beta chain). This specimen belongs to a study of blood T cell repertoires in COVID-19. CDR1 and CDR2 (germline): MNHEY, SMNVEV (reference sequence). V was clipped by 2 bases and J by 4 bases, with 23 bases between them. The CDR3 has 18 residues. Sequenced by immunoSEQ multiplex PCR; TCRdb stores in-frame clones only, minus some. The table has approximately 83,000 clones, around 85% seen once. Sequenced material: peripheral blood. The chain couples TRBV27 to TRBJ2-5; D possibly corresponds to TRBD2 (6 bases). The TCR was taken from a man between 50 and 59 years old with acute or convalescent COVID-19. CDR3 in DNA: TGTGCCAGCAGTTTACGTCCACCACGGGTGGGAGGAGGAGAGACCCAGTACTTC. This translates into CASSLRPPRVGGGETQYF.